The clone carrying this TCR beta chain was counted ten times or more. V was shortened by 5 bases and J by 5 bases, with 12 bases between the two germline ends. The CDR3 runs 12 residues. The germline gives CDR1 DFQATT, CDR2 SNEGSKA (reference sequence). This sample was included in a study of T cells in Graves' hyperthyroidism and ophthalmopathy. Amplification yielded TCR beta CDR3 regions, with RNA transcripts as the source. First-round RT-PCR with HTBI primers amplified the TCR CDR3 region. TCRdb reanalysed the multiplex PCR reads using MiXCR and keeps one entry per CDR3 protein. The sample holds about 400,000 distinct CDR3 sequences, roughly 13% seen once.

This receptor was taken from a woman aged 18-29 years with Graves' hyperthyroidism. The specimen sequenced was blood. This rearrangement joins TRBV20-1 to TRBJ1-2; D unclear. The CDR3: CSAYRLGYGYTF. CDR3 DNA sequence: TGCAGTGCTTATAGGTTGGGGTATGGCTACACCTTC.